This is a list of T cell receptor beta chains from one sample in a study of Ad26.COV2.S vaccination and SARS-CoV-2 variants. Sequencing used immunoSEQ multiplex PCR; TCRdb keeps in-frame clones, though not all of them. The repertoire has around 350,000 clones, about 88% of them found once; the top ten carry roughly 3.1%. The sample consisted of peripheral blood, taken in a trial of Ad26.COV2.S vaccine versus placebo. These receptors were collected from a person aged 18-60 years who received the Ad26.COV2.S COVID-19 vaccine or a placebo. Both conserved end residues are part of each CDR3. D genes are given only for firm matches. Size is omitted from some rows. Given values are once, few, many or a class for expanded clones.

abundance: -; d_gene: -; v_gene: TRBV18; j_gene: TRBJ1-2; CDR3nt: TGTGCCAGCTCACACGACATTCGACCCAACACCTTC; CDR3aa: CASSHDIRPNTF
abundance: -; d_gene: -; v_gene: TRBV16; j_gene: TRBJ2-5; CDR3nt: TGTGCCAGCAGCCAATTGCTTGCAGATTCCCAAGAGACCCAGTACTTC; CDR3aa: CASSQLLADSQETQYF
abundance: -; d_gene: -; v_gene: TRBV11-2; j_gene: TRBJ1-2; CDR3nt: TGTGCCAGCAGCTCCTACAGCTATGGCTACACCTTC; CDR3aa: CASSSYSYGYTF
abundance: -; d_gene: TRBD1; v_gene: TRBV19; j_gene: TRBJ2-1; CDR3nt: TGTGCCAGTAGTGTATGGGACAGGGGCTTCAATGAGCAGTTCTTC; CDR3aa: CASSVWDRGFNEQFF
abundance: -; d_gene: -; v_gene: TRBV6-2/TRBV6-3; j_gene: TRBJ1-2; CDR3nt: TGTGCCAGCAGCGGGGACGGGCGCGCCGGCTACACCTTC; CDR3aa: CASSGDGRAGYTF
abundance: -; d_gene: -; v_gene: TRBV29-1; j_gene: TRBJ1-2; CDR3nt: TGCAGCGGGAGAGAGGGGAGTGAGGGCTACACCTTC; CDR3aa: CSGREGSEGYTF
abundance: -; d_gene: TRBD1; v_gene: TRBV9; j_gene: TRBJ2-3; CDR3nt: TGTGCCAGCAGCGCTGCGGACAGGGTCAACACAGATACGCAGTATTTT; CDR3aa: CASSAADRVNTDTQYF
abundance: -; d_gene: -; v_gene: TRBV19; j_gene: TRBJ2-7; CDR3nt: TGTGCCAGTAGTATTGGGACAAATTTCTACGAGCAGTACTTC; CDR3aa: CASSIGTNFYEQYF
abundance: -; d_gene: TRBD2; v_gene: TRBV19; j_gene: TRBJ2-3; CDR3nt: TGTGCCAGTAGTATAGGCGGGGGGGCCTCAGATACGCAGTATTTT; CDR3aa: CASSIGGGASDTQYF
abundance: -; d_gene: TRBD1; v_gene: TRBV3-1/TRBV3-2; j_gene: TRBJ2-2; CDR3nt: TGTGCCAGCAGCCCCAGGGGGACAGCGAACACCGGGGAGCTGTTTTTT; CDR3aa: CASSPRGTANTGELFF
abundance: -; d_gene: -; v_gene: TRBV30; j_gene: TRBJ1-4; CDR3nt: TGTGCCTGGAGCTCCTCCGGGGAAAAACTGTTTTTT; CDR3aa: CAWSSSGEKLFF
abundance: -; d_gene: -; v_gene: TRBV7-9; j_gene: TRBJ2-5; CDR3nt: TGTGCCAGCAGCCCCCAGGGGGGAGAGACCCAGTACTTC; CDR3aa: CASSPQGGETQYF
abundance: few; d_gene: TRBD1; v_gene: TRBV5-1; j_gene: TRBJ1-1; CDR3nt: TGCGCCAGCAGCGCCGGGACAGGGAACACTGAAGCTTTCTTT; CDR3aa: CASSAGTGNTEAFF
abundance: -; d_gene: -; v_gene: TRBV19; j_gene: TRBJ2-1; CDR3nt: TGTGCCAGTAAGGGGTCCGCGAGCTCCTACAATGAGCAGTTCTTC; CDR3aa: CASKGSASSYNEQFF
abundance: -; d_gene: -; v_gene: TRBV2; j_gene: TRBJ2-5; CDR3nt: TGTGCCAGCAGCGTCCTGACAGTAATACAAGAGACCCAGTACTTC; CDR3aa: CASSVLTVIQETQYF
abundance: -; d_gene: -; v_gene: TRBV10-3; j_gene: TRBJ2-5; CDR3nt: TGTGCCATCAGTGAGTCCCAGCGTCATGCGGAGACCCAGTACTTC; CDR3aa: CAISESQRHAETQYF
abundance: -; d_gene: -; v_gene: TRBV12-3/TRBV12-4; j_gene: TRBJ1-1; CDR3nt: TGTGCCAGCAGCCACAGGGAAAACACTGAAGCTTTCTTT; CDR3aa: CASSHRENTEAFF
abundance: -; d_gene: -; v_gene: TRBV5-1; j_gene: TRBJ1-1; CDR3nt: TGCGCCAGCAGTAAGTACCCTGGGACCAAGACCACTGAAGCTTTCTTT; CDR3aa: CASSKYPGTKTTEAFF
abundance: -; d_gene: -; v_gene: TRBV6-5; j_gene: TRBJ1-3; CDR3nt: TGTGCCAGCAGTTACTCGATAGGTTTCTCTGGAAACACCATATATTTT; CDR3aa: CASSYSIGFSGNTIYF
abundance: -; d_gene: TRBD2; v_gene: TRBV11-2; j_gene: TRBJ2-5; CDR3nt: TGTGCCAGCAGCTTAGATCTGGCGGGAGCAGGTTTACAAGAGACCCAGTACTTC; CDR3aa: CASSLDLAGAGLQETQYF
abundance: -; d_gene: -; v_gene: TRBV7-9; j_gene: TRBJ2-7; CDR3nt: TGTGCCAGCAGCTTTAGCGTGGCTAGCTACGAGCAGTACTTC; CDR3aa: CASSFSVASYEQYF
abundance: -; d_gene: TRBD1; v_gene: TRBV24-1; j_gene: TRBJ2-7; CDR3nt: TGTGCCACCAGTGAATCTGGACAGGTGGGCTCCTACGAGCAGTACTTC; CDR3aa: CATSESGQVGSYEQYF
abundance: -; d_gene: -; v_gene: TRBV10-3; j_gene: TRBJ2-6; CDR3nt: TGTGCCATCAGTGAGTTCGGCTCTGGGGCCAACGTCCTGACTTTC; CDR3aa: CAISEFGSGANVLTF
abundance: once; d_gene: -; v_gene: TRBV20-1; j_gene: TRBJ2-7; CDR3nt: TGCAGTGCTAGTGAAAACGGACTAAACACCTACGAGCAGTACTTC; CDR3aa: CSASENGLNTYEQYF
abundance: -; d_gene: -; v_gene: TRBV18; j_gene: TRBJ2-1; CDR3nt: TGTGCCAGCTCTCCCGATGGCTCCAATGAGCAGTTCTTC; CDR3aa: CASSPDGSNEQFF
abundance: -; d_gene: -; v_gene: TRBV19; j_gene: TRBJ2-1; CDR3nt: TGTGCCAGTAGTACCCCGGGAACCTACAATGAGCAGTTCTTC; CDR3aa: CASSTPGTYNEQFF
abundance: -; d_gene: -; v_gene: TRBV20-1; j_gene: TRBJ1-1; CDR3nt: TGCAGTGCTAGAGGGGGGATTGAAGCTTTCTTT; CDR3aa: CSARGGIEAFF
abundance: -; d_gene: TRBD2; v_gene: TRBV6-5; j_gene: TRBJ2-7; CDR3nt: TGTGCCAGCAAAATAGCGGGGGGGTCCTACGAGCAGTACTTC; CDR3aa: CASKIAGGSYEQYF
abundance: -; d_gene: -; v_gene: TRBV2; j_gene: TRBJ1-6; CDR3nt: TGTGCCAGCAGTAACCGAGCCAGCTATAATTCACCCCTCCACTTT; CDR3aa: CASSNRASYNSPLHF
abundance: -; d_gene: -; v_gene: TRBV14; j_gene: TRBJ2-3; CDR3nt: TGTGCCAGCAGCCAGAGTAATACGCAGTATTTT; CDR3aa: CASSQSNTQYF
abundance: few; d_gene: TRBD1; v_gene: TRBV29-1; j_gene: TRBJ1-2; CDR3nt: TGCAGCGTTGACAGGGGGATCTATGGCTACACCTTC; CDR3aa: CSVDRGIYGYTF
abundance: -; d_gene: TRBD1; v_gene: TRBV20-1; j_gene: TRBJ2-7; CDR3nt: TGCAGTGCTAGTTGGGACAGGGTGTCGGACTACGAGCAGTACTTC; CDR3aa: CSASWDRVSDYEQYF
abundance: -; d_gene: -; v_gene: TRBV18; j_gene: TRBJ1-6; CDR3nt: TGTGCCAGCTCACCGGACACTAGCTCCTATAATTCACCCCTCCACTTT; CDR3aa: CASSPDTSSYNSPLHF
abundance: -; d_gene: -; v_gene: TRBV3-1/TRBV3-2; j_gene: TRBJ2-2; CDR3nt: TGTGCCAGCAGCCTTTTGGGACATTGGAACACCGGGGAGCTGTTTTTT; CDR3aa: CASSLLGHWNTGELFF
abundance: -; d_gene: -; v_gene: TRBV5-1; j_gene: TRBJ1-3; CDR3nt: TGCGCCAGCAGCTCGCAGGGCCGTGGAAACACCATATATTTT; CDR3aa: CASSSQGRGNTIYF
abundance: few; d_gene: -; v_gene: TRBV20-1; j_gene: TRBJ1-6; CDR3nt: TGCAGTGCTAGTTTCCAGGGTACTAAGAATTCACCCCTCCACTTT; CDR3aa: CSASFQGTKNSPLHF
abundance: -; d_gene: TRBD1; v_gene: TRBV5-1; j_gene: TRBJ2-7; CDR3nt: TGCGCCAGCAGCGCGCCTACGGGACAGGGGAGTTCCGAGCAGTACTTC; CDR3aa: CASSAPTGQGSSEQYF
abundance: -; d_gene: -; v_gene: TRBV5-1; j_gene: TRBJ1-1; CDR3nt: TGCGCCAGCAGCTTGGGCAGGGAGACTGAAGCTTTCTTT; CDR3aa: CASSLGRETEAFF
abundance: -; d_gene: TRBD2; v_gene: TRBV7-6; j_gene: TRBJ2-2; CDR3nt: TGTGCCAGCAGCTTAGTTGCGGGAGAGACCGGGGAGCTGTTTTTT; CDR3aa: CASSLVAGETGELFF